The 19 T cell receptor beta chains in this list originate from one sample, sequenced in a study of shared clonotypes between healthy human individuals. The repertoire was sequenced with immunoSEQ multiplex PCR; TCRdb's copy has only in-frame clones and lacks some. The sample gives 2 million to 2.5 million clones, approximately 94% of which show up once; about 0.39% is in the top ten. The sample consisted of naive CD4+ T cells from PBMCs. The sample's subset: CD45RA+ positively selected. These receptors originate from a man aged 18-30 years in good health. Some clones in this sample may be carry-over from other donors' samples.

V and J are TRBV6-1 and TRBJ1-1; 8 bases align to TRBD1. Looked up from germline, CDR1 is MNHNS and CDR2 is SASEGT. The CDR3 runs 13 residues. With V trimmed by 5 bases and J by 4 bases, 3 bases remained unmatched. The CDR3 loop reads CASSSGGFTEAFF. The DNA for the CDR3 is TGTGCCAGCAGTTCAGGGGGCTTCACTGAAGCTTTCTTT.

The rearrangement joins TRBV7-9 to TRBJ2-3, with D perhaps TRBD1 or TRBD2 (5 bases each). The V end was cut by 5 bases, the J end by 1 base, with 13 bases between. Germline CDR1 and CDR2: SEHNR and FQNEAQ (reference sequence). The CDR3 is made up of 15 amino acids. The CDR3, as DNA: TGTGCCAGCAGCAGGGGCAGCGGAGGCACAGATACGCAGTATTTT. Translation gives CASSRGSGGTDTQYF.

The CDR3 sequence: CASSPSWSYTGELFF. CDR3 DNA: TGTGCCAGCAGCCCGAGTTGGAGTTACACCGGGGAGCTGTTTTTT. The chain links TRBV6-5 to TRBJ2-2; D unresolved. Germline CDR1 and CDR2: MNHEY and SVGAGI. V lost 6 bases, J lost 3 bases, and 14 bases lay in between. The CDR3 loop spans 15 amino acids.

V usage is TRBV11-2 and J usage is TRBJ1-1, with D perhaps matching TRBD1 (5 bases). Germline CDR1 and CDR2: SGHAT and FQNNGV. Trimming left V 1 base short and J 4 bases short, with 13 bases between. The CDR3 runs 15 residues. This chain's CDR3 is CASSLGGMKGTEAFF. As DNA, the CDR3 is TGTGCCAGCAGCTTAGGGGGGATGAAGGGCACTGAAGCTTTCTTT. Full variable domain (remainder filled in from reference TRBV11-2 and TRBJ1-1): EAGVAQSPRYKIIEKRQSVAFWCNPISGHATLYWYQQILGQGPKLLIQFQNNGVVDDSQLPKDRFSAERLKGVDSTLKIQPAKLEDSAVYLCASSLGGMKGTEAFFGQGTRLTVV.

J is TRBJ2-5 and V is TRBV25-1; tentative D call: TRBD1 (6 bases). The ends were cut back, 4 bases at V and 5 bases at J, with 14 bases in the middle. The germline CDR1 and CDR2 sequences are MGHDK and SYGVNS. The CDR3 is 14 amino acids. CDR3 DNA: TGTGCCAGCAGTGCCGGACAGCCCTTGGAGACCCAGTACTTC. Amino acids: CASSAGQPLETQYF.

The chain employs TRBV10-3 and TRBJ1-1; weak D call: TRBD1 (5 bases). The CDR3 is 15 residues long. Germline V gives CDR1 ENHRY, CDR2 SYGVKD. The V end was cut by 5 bases, the J end by 1 base, with 14 bases between. CDR3 in amino acids: CAISPRGSRNTEAFF. CDR3 DNA: TGTGCCATCAGTCCTCGGGGCTCGAGGAACACTGAAGCTTTCTTT.

The V and J genes are TRBV15 and TRBJ2-1; 10 bases align to TRBD2. CDR3 length equals 16 residues. The ends lost 3 bases at V and 8 bases at J; junction bases unmatched: 10. Looked up from germline, CDR1 is LNHNV and CDR2 is YYDKDF (reference sequence). The DNA for the CDR3 is TGTGCCACCAGCAGCAACCTAGCGGGGGTCGGCGATGAGCAGTTCTTC. It codes for CATSSNLAGVGDEQFF.

The rearrangement uses TRBV10-3 and TRBJ2-6; 8 positions match TRBD2. Trimming cost V 2 bases and J 3 bases; bases outside gene matches: 0. Germline lookup yields CDR1 ENHRY and CDR2 SYGVKD. The CDR3 has 15 amino acids. The CDR3 here is CAISEAGGGANVLTF. The DNA for the CDR3 is TGTGCCATCAGTGAGGCGGGGGGTGGGGCCAACGTCCTGACTTTC.

The rearrangement links TRBV7-6 to TRBJ1-1, with no clear D. This CDR3 region has 13 residues. V lost 4 bases and J lost 1, with 7 bases in between. Germline CDR1 is SGHVS and CDR2 is FNYEAQ. The CDR3 loop is CASSSNRNTEAFF. In DNA form, the CDR3 reads TGTGCCAGCAGCTCTAACAGGAACACTGAAGCTTTCTTT.

This clone was seen more than once but under ten times. The gene calls are TRBV5-4 and TRBJ1-1, with 8 bases aligning to TRBD1. The CDR3 length is 16 residues. Germline V lookup: CDR1 SGHNT, CDR2 YYREEE (reference sequence). The junction had 8 bases not matched to a gene; V was cut back by 4 bases and J by 0 bases. Here the CDR3 DNA reads TGTGCCAGCAGCCTAGGACAGGGAGCCCTGAACACTGAAGCTTTCTTT. Translating it yields CASSLGQGALNTEAFF.

The chain employs TRBV28 and TRBJ1-2; 12 nucleotides line up with TRBD1. CDR3 size: 16 residues. The trim removed 5 bases at V and 6 bases at J, leaving 10 bases unmatched. CDR1 is MDHEN, CDR2 SYDVKM, per germline. The CDR3 here is CASSPGDRGLYDGYTF. DNA of the CDR3: TGTGCCAGCAGTCCAGGGGACAGGGGGCTGTATGATGGCTACACCTTC.

V gene TRBV7-3 combines with J gene TRBJ1-1; the D is unclear. CDR1 is SGHTA, CDR2 FQGTGA, per germline. The CDR3 loop spans 16 amino acids. V was trimmed by 2 bases and J by 1 base, leaving 14 bases between them. The CDR3 DNA reads TGTGCCAGCAGCTTACTGGGCAGCCCTAAGAACACTGAAGCTTTCTTT. Residues: CASSLLGSPKNTEAFF.

The CDR3 protein is CASSSTGLRGGYTF. The CDR3 nucleotides are TGTGCCAGCAGTTCCACCGGGCTCCGCGGTGGCTACACCTTC. V gene TRBV6-6 combines with J gene TRBJ1-2; D is unclear. With 4 bases removed from V and 7 bases from J, the gap between germline ends came to 16 bases. Per germline, CDR1 MNHNY and CDR2 SVGAGI (reference sequence). The CDR3 runs to 14 residues.

This clone occurred once. In nucleotides, the CDR3 is TGTGCCAGCAGTAAGACAGGGGGCGCTGGATTAACTGAAGCTTTCTTT. It translates to CASSKTGGAGLTEAFF. This sequence joins TRBV6-6 and TRBJ1-1; TRBD1 agrees at 10 bases. J gave up 5 bases and V 5 bases, and 11 bases lay outside the gene matches. The CDR3 is made up of 16 amino acids. Germline assignment: CDR1 MNHNY and CDR2 SVGAGI (reference sequence).

J is TRBJ1-3 and V is TRBV19, with 8 bases fitting TRBD1. Germline CDR1 LNHDA, CDR2 SQIVND (reference sequence). The trim removed 8 bases at V and 3 bases at J, leaving 6 bases unmatched. The CDR3 spans 14 residues. Written as DNA, the CDR3 is TGTGCCAGTGACGACAGGGGCTTTGGAAACACCATATATTTT. It is translated as CASDDRGFGNTIYF.

The rearrangement uses TRBV27 and TRBJ2-2; D possibly matches TRBD1 or TRBD2 (5 bases each). Trimming cost V 4 bases and J 9 bases, with 12 bases left between them. CDR3 size: 13 residues. Germline V gene lookup returns CDR1 MNHEY and CDR2 SMNVEV (reference sequence). The CDR3 is CASSYYGTRELFF. CDR3 in DNA: TGTGCCAGCAGTTATTACGGGACCCGGGAGCTGTTTTTT.

This chain uses TRBV6-5 with TRBJ2-3; TRBD1 might be the D (6 bases). The V and J ends lost 6 bases and 2 bases respectively, with 12 bases between them. The CDR3 is made up of 14 amino acids. The germline V gene has CDR1 MNHEY and CDR2 SVGAGI. The CDR3 protein is CASSPGQVTDTQYF. The CDR3 nucleotides read TGTGCCAGCAGCCCGGGACAAGTCACAGATACGCAGTATTTT.

The V and J genes are TRBV4-1 and TRBJ2-7; 7 nucleotides match TRBD1. V trimming: 4 bases; J trimming: 3 bases; junction bases outside the gene matches: 9. Germline V gives CDR1 MGHRA, CDR2 YSYEKL. CDR3 length: 15 amino acids. CDR3 coding DNA: TGCGCCAGCAGCCCTAACCCGGACAGGTACTACGAGCAGTACTTC. As protein: CASSPNPDRYYEQYF.

V gene TRBV30 combines with J gene TRBJ2-4, with TRBD2 matching 7 bases. Trimming removed 3 bases from V and 4 bases from J; junction bases left unmatched: 9. The CDR3 has 15 amino acids. CDR1 is GTSNPN, CDR2 SVGIG, per germline (reference sequence). The CDR3 coding sequence is TGTGCCTGGAGGGACGGCGGGAGTTTGAAAAACATTCAGTACTTC. Translated: CAWRDGGSLKNIQYF. Variable domain in full (rest from reference TRBV30 and TRBJ2-4): SQTIHQWPATLVQPVGSPLSLECTVEGTSNPNLYWYRQAAGRGLQLLFYSVGIGQISSEVPQNLSASRPQDRQFILSSKKLLLSDSGFYLCAWRDGGSLKNIQYFGAGTRLSVL.